The 22 T cell receptor beta chains below were found in one sample sequenced in a study of CD8 T cells in ankylosing spondylitis. Study-wide points: A motif of fewer than ten highly homologous TCR beta variants was seen as apparently characteristic of ankylosing spondylitis blood.

Each CDR3 protein is one row after TCRdb ran MiXCR on the 5' RACE reads. The sample gives about 800,000 distinct CDR3 sequences, around 11% of which show up once; 0.51% is in the top ten. Their recognized antigens are unknown. Sequencing used blood, either unsorted or a sorted T cell fraction (not recorded which). The receptors stem from a male donor with ankylosing spondylitis.

The table lists this clonotype with a few counts. The J gene is TRBJ1-1, the V gene TRBV11-2; D unclear. Germline CDR1 is SGHAT and CDR2 is FQNNGV. This CDR3 comprises 13 residues. Trimming cost V 3 bases and J 9 bases, with 14 bases left between them. CDR3 protein: CASSLEGVGKAFF. In nucleotides, the CDR3 is TGTGCCAGCAGCTTGGAGGGCGTCGGGAAAGCTTTCTTT.

This clonotype was seen more than once but under ten times. V is TRBV20-1 and J is TRBJ2-7; maybe TRBD1 (5 bases). Trimming left V 5 bases short and J 6 bases short, with 14 bases between. The CDR3 covers 12 residues. Germline-derived CDR1 and CDR2 are DFQATT and SNEGSKA (reference sequence). The CDR3 bases are TGCAGTGCTTTTCGACAGTTTGCCGAGCAGTACTTC. The encoded protein is CSAFRQFAEQYF.

V is TRBV29-1 and J is TRBJ2-3; D remains unclear. This CDR3 region has 13 residues. Germline V gives CDR1 SQVTM, CDR2 ANQGSEA. V lost 3 bases, J lost 2 bases, and 9 bases lay in between. The CDR3 spells CSVEGGPTDTQYF. CDR3 bases: TGCAGCGTTGAGGGCGGCCCCACAGATACGCAGTATTTT.

The CDR3, as DNA: TGCAGTGCTAGAGATAGCGGGGGGGCCCCAGATACGCAGTATTTT. As protein: CSARDSGGAPDTQYF. The chain has TRBV20-1 and TRBJ2-3, with 11 positions matching TRBD2. Per germline, CDR1 DFQATT and CDR2 SNEGSKA (reference sequence). Trimming at V came to 0 bases and at J to 4 bases, leaving 3 bases not matched to a gene. The CDR3 is 15 amino acids.

This chain uses TRBV7-2 with TRBJ2-5; the D gene could be TRBD1 or TRBD2 (5 bases each). V lost 5 bases, J lost 8 bases, and 24 bases lay in between. The CDR3 covers 16 residues. Germline V gene data show CDR1 as SGHTA and CDR2 as FQGNSA. CDR3 sequence: CASSPRGTNPLGTQYF. DNA for the CDR3: TGTGCCAGCAGCCCAAGAGGGACGAACCCTCTAGGAACCCAGTACTTC.

This clonotype has a handful of counts. J is TRBJ1-2 and V is TRBV6-2 or TRBV6-3; D is unclear. The CDR3 sequence is 14 residues long. Germline values: CDR1 MNHEY, CDR2 SVGEGT. V was shortened by 5 bases and J by 3 bases, with 13 bases between the two germline ends. The CDR3 reads CASSPSAYDYGYTF. The CDR3 region has the DNA TGTGCCAGCAGTCCCAGCGCCTACGACTATGGCTACACCTTC.

The CDR3 DNA sequence: TGTGCCACCAGCAGACCAAAGGCCAATGAGCAGTTCTTC. Translated, it gives CATSRPKANEQFF. V usage is TRBV15 and J usage is TRBJ2-1; D is uncertain. The germline gives CDR1 LNHNV, CDR2 YYDKDF (reference sequence). V was clipped by 2 bases and J by 6 bases, with 8 bases between them. The CDR3 has 13 amino acids. Full variable domain (rest looked up from reference TRBV15 and TRBJ2-1): DAMVIQNPRYQVTQFGKPVTLSCSQTLNHNVMYWYQQKSSQAPKLLFHYYDKDFNNEADTPDNFQSRRPNTSFCFLDIRSPGLGDTAMYLCATSRPKANEQFFGPGTRLTVL.

V usage is TRBV20-1 and J usage is TRBJ2-7; the D gene is possibly TRBD2 (5 bases). Trimming cost V 3 bases and J 5 bases, with 17 bases left between them. The CDR3 covers 14 residues. Germline V CDR1 and CDR2: DFQATT, SNEGSKA (reference sequence). CDR3 DNA: TGCAGTGCTAGGTCGATCGGCCTCGGGAACGAGCAGTACTTC. The encoded protein is CSARSIGLGNEQYF.

The chain employs TRBV6-1 and TRBJ2-7, with D perhaps matching TRBD1 (6 bases). Trimming pared 6 bases from V and 4 bases from J, leaving 22 bases between. CDR3 length: 16 residues. In germline, CDR1 is MNHNS, CDR2 SASEGT. CDR3 residues: CASSFKTGVVAYEQYF. Written as DNA, the CDR3 is TGTGCCAGCAGCTTTAAGACAGGAGTTGTGGCATACGAGCAGTACTTC.

The chain combines TRBV20-1 with TRBJ2-1, with TRBD2 matching over 13 bases. With V trimmed by 6 bases and J by 2 bases, 4 bases remained unmatched. The CDR3 is 15 amino acids. The germline CDR1 and CDR2 sequences are DFQATT and SNEGSKA (reference sequence). CDR3 loop: CSAGTSGETYNEQFF. For the CDR3, the DNA is TGCAGTGCGGGGACTAGCGGGGAAACCTACAATGAGCAGTTCTTC.

This clonotype showed up just a few times. The chain joins TRBV10-1 to TRBJ2-1; D is unclear. Looked up from germline, CDR1 is WNHNN and CDR2 is SYGVQD (reference sequence). V shed 4 bases and J shed 7 bases, with 8 bases lying between them. The CDR3 sequence is 12 residues long. The CDR3 loop is CASSGLLNEQFF. CDR3 DNA: TGCGCCAGCAGTGGACTGTTAAATGAGCAGTTCTTC.

The rearrangement joins TRBV29-1 to TRBJ2-1; 7 bases fit TRBD2. CDR1 is SQVTM and CDR2 is ANQGSEA in the germline V gene. V shed 5 bases and J 7 bases; nucleotides not matched to a gene: 8. This CDR3 contains 13 residues. DNA of the CDR3: TGCAGCGTTCCCCGTGGGGGGGAAAATGAGCAGTTCTTC. It codes for CSVPRGGENEQFF.

This clonotype has only a few counts. This chain uses TRBV6-1 with TRBJ2-4, with a weak D call TRBD1 (6 bases). The V end was cut by 0 bases, the J end by 9 bases, with 15 bases between. CDR3 length: 15 amino acids. Germline assignment: CDR1 MNHNS and CDR2 SASEGT. The CDR3 sequence: CASSEAGASGIIQYF. As DNA, the CDR3 is TGTGCCAGCAGTGAAGCGGGGGCCTCAGGGATCATTCAGTACTTC.

In this sample, this clonotype turned up a few times. The V and J genes are TRBV7-8 and TRBJ2-1; 7 bases align to TRBD1. The germline V gene encodes CDR1 SGHVS and CDR2 FQNEAQ. Trimming cost V 7 bases and J 7 bases; bases outside gene matches: 16. The CDR3 consists of 16 residues. The chain's CDR3 is CASTKFGTATFNEQFF. The CDR3 DNA reads TGTGCCAGCACCAAATTCGGGACAGCAACTTTTAATGAGCAGTTCTTC.

This clonotype was found many times. The chain uses TRBV20-1 and TRBJ2-1, with D perhaps matching TRBD2 (6 bases). V shed 3 bases and J shed 6 bases, with 9 bases lying between them. The germline V gene has CDR1 DFQATT and CDR2 SNEGSKA (reference sequence). This CDR3 spans 12 amino acids. CDR3 amino acids: CSASGSFNEQFF. The CDR3 region has the DNA TGCAGTGCTAGCGGGAGTTTCAATGAGCAGTTCTTC.

This chain uses TRBV6-5 with TRBJ2-5; the D call may be TRBD1 or TRBD2 (5 bases each). The germline CDR1 and CDR2 sequences are MNHEY and SVGAGI. The CDR3 is made up of 12 amino acids. The V end was cut by 10 bases, the J end by 5 bases, with 14 bases between. The DNA for the CDR3 is TGTGCCACCAGGGCAGGCGGGGAGACCCAGTACTTC. It encodes CATRAGGETQYF.

This clonotype came up a few times. The CDR3 region is CSGNWGYEQFF. The CDR3 DNA reads TGCAGTGGGAACTGGGGGTATGAGCAGTTCTTC. This chain links TRBV20-1 with TRBJ2-1; the D gene could be TRBD1 or TRBD2 (5 bases each). This CDR3 has 11 residues. Trimming pared 7 bases from V and 8 bases from J, leaving 12 bases between. Germline CDR1 is DFQATT and CDR2 is SNEGSKA (reference sequence).

The V and J genes are TRBV7-3 and TRBJ2-1, with D possibly TRBD1 on 7 matching bases. This CDR3 has 16 amino acids. V gave up 1 base and J gave up 1 base, with 11 bases separating them. Germline lookup yields CDR1 SGHTA and CDR2 FQGTGA. CDR3 coding DNA: TGTGCCAGCAGCTTAAGGTCAGGGGGGTCCTACAATGAGCAGTTCTTC. Amino acids: CASSLRSGGSYNEQFF.

This clonotype was seen a handful of times. The chain is built from TRBV11-2 and TRBJ2-3; D ambiguous. The CDR3 has 13 amino acids. The germline CDR1 and CDR2 sequences are SGHAT and FQNNGV. The V gene lost 5 bases and the J gene lost 9 bases, with 15 bases spanning the gap. The CDR3: CASSRSAPETQYF. DNA of the CDR3: TGTGCCAGCAGCCGCTCTGCCCCCGAAACGCAGTATTTT. The variable domain in full, with the rest retrieved from reference TRBV11-2 and TRBJ2-3, is EAGVAQSPRYKIIEKRQSVAFWCNPISGHATLYWYQQILGQGPKLLIQFQNNGVVDDSQLPKDRFSAERLKGVDSTLKIQPAKLEDSAVYLCASSRSAPETQYFGPGTRLTVL.

V gene TRBV6-2 or TRBV6-3 combines with J gene TRBJ2-5; 8 bases match TRBD2. CDR3 size: 16 residues. CDR1 MNHEY and CDR2 SVGEGT come from the germline V gene. The junction had 11 bases not matched to a gene; V was cut back by 6 bases and J by 2 bases. Here the CDR3 reads CASSGLAARIQETQYF. The DNA of the CDR3 is TGTGCCAGCAGCGGACTAGCAGCCCGGATTCAAGAGACCCAGTACTTC.

The J gene is TRBJ2-7, the V gene TRBV20-1, with no clear D. CDR1 DFQATT and CDR2 SNEGSKA come from the germline V gene (reference sequence). The CDR3 contains 13 residues. V gave up 6 bases and J gave up 6 bases, with 18 bases separating them. CDR3 nucleotide sequence: TGCAGTGCCCCATCCGGGTCCCTCGGCGAGCAGTACTTC. Translated: CSAPSGSLGEQYF.

This clonotype was seen a few times. This rearrangement joins TRBV20-1 to TRBJ2-3; 11 bases match TRBD1. J lost 4 bases, V lost 0 bases, and 9 bases had no gene match. Germline loops: CDR1 DFQATT, CDR2 SNEGSKA (reference sequence). The CDR3 spans 17 residues. CDR3 DNA: TGCAGTGCTAGAGATCCTCATCGGACAGGGGGCTCAGATACGCAGTATTTT. Protein product: CSARDPHRTGGSDTQYF.